This is a list of T cell receptor beta chains from one sample in a study of cytomegalovirus exposure and HLA in healthy donors. Libraries were prepared by immunoSEQ multiplex PCR; TCRdb keeps only in-frame clonotypes and omits some of them. The sample holds around 140,000 clones, more than 85% seen once. Sequencing was carried out using PBMCs. These receptors all stem from a man younger than 30 in good health and CMV-seropositive. Each CDR3 is given with its conserved first and last residue. D genes are given only for firm matches. Only some rows state a clone size, as once, few, many or a class for expanded clones.

d_gene	abundance	j_gene	v_gene	CDR3nt	CDR3aa
NA	NA	TRBJ1-1	TRBV11-3	TGTGCCAGCAGCCTCGGGGTTGGGGACACTGAAGCTTTCTTT	CASSLGVGDTEAFF
TRBD1	NA	TRBJ2-5	TRBV18	TGTGCCAGCTCACCCGTACAGGGGAAAGAGACCCAGTACTTC	CASSPVQGKETQYF
TRBD1	once	TRBJ2-3	TRBV10-3	TGTGCCATCAGTGAGCCAGGGGGCCGCACAGATACGCAGTATTTT	CAISEPGGRTDTQYF
NA	NA	TRBJ1-1	TRBV27	TGTGCCAGCAGTCATACGACTTGGACTGAAGCTTTCTTT	CASSHTTWTEAFF
TRBD1	NA	TRBJ1-2	TRBV5-6	TGTGCCAGCAGCACGCGGGCAGGGGGACACTATGGCTACACCTTC	CASSTRAGGHYGYTF
NA	NA	TRBJ1-5	TRBV18	TGTGCCAGCTCACCAGCAGATAGCAATCAGCCCCAGCATTTT	CASSPADSNQPQHF
NA	once	TRBJ1-3	TRBV28	TGTGCCAGCAGTTTTAGGCAGGCGTCCCTCGGAAACACCATATATTTT	CASSFRQASLGNTIYF
NA	few	TRBJ1-5	TRBV19	TGTGCCAGTAGTTTGGGCCATTATAGCAATCAGCCCCAGCATTTT	CASSLGHYSNQPQHF
NA	NA	TRBJ1-1	TRBV15	TGTGCCACCAGCCCGGGTCAAGGGGAGGTGAACACTGAAGCTTTCTTT	CATSPGQGEVNTEAFF
NA	NA	TRBJ2-1	TRBV6-1	TGTGCCAGCAGTTACATTTCTGAGCAGTTCTTC	CASSYISEQFF
NA	NA	TRBJ2-3	TRBV7-2	TGTGCCAGCAGCTTAGGTCTTTCAGATACGCAGTATTTT	CASSLGLSDTQYF
NA	NA	TRBJ2-1	TRBV11-1	TGTGCCAGCACCAAAGGGGGGGCAGGGGAGCAGTTCTTC	CASTKGGAGEQFF
TRBD2	NA	TRBJ2-6	TRBV5-5	TGTGCCAGCAGCTACGGGGGGTTCGCTGGGGCCAACGTCCTGACTTTC	CASSYGGFAGANVLTF
TRBD1	many	TRBJ1-6	TRBV27	TGTGCCAGCAGCGGACAGGGGAATTCACCCCTCCACTTT	CASSGQGNSPLHF
TRBD1	NA	TRBJ2-7	TRBV30	TGTGCCTGGAGTCTAGGGACAGCCTACGAGCAGTACTTC	CAWSLGTAYEQYF
NA	NA	TRBJ1-3	TRBV2	TGTGCCAGCAGTGAATCGGTGATTGGAAACACCATATATTTT	CASSESVIGNTIYF
TRBD1	NA	TRBJ2-1	TRBV27	TGTGCCAGCAGTTTGTTCACAGGGGACCTATTGTACAATGAGCAGTTCTTC	CASSLFTGDLLYNEQFF
TRBD1	NA	TRBJ1-6	TRBV4-2	TGTGCCAGCAGCCCCGGACAGGGGAATTCACCCCTCCACTTT	CASSPGQGNSPLHF
TRBD2	once	TRBJ2-1	TRBV19	TGTGCCAGTAGTCGGGACCCACGCGGGAGGGAGCAGTTCTTC	CASSRDPRGREQFF